This T cell receptor beta chain is drawn from a study of blood T cell repertoires in COVID-19. Background on the study: Whether acute or convalescent, the COVID-19 samples came from the United States, Italy and Spain. T cells, B-cell-depleted T cells, or PBMCs provided the cDNA or gDNA that served as material.

The Seattle patients, enrolled during active infection, were followed longitudinally. Per the study methods: Using reference gene primer amplification, nucleated cell counts were estimated. Produced via immunoSEQ multiplex PCR; TCRdb's table is partial and in-frame only. V, J and clone size are those of that table, while D and trimming were read from the DNA. The data show some 220,000 clones, 75% to 90% seen once. The germline V gene has CDR1 LNHDA and CDR2 SQIVND (reference sequence). This CDR3 spans 11 amino acids. V lost 7 bases, J lost 8 bases, and 4 bases stayed unmatched. This clone was counted a few times.

The gene calls are TRBV19 and TRBJ1-2, with 7 bases fitting TRBD1. The sample consisted of peripheral blood. This receptor was identified in a woman in her 70s with COVID-19, enrolled during active disease. CDR3 amino acids: CASTTGHGYTF. The CDR3 DNA is TGTGCCAGTACGACAGGGCACGGCTACACCTTC.